This TCR beta chain was retrieved from a study of T cells after yellow fever vaccination. Study findings and constraints: Within FACS-sorted repertoires, abundant clonotypes contaminating from the bulk population could be present. Once the booster was given, most primary-vaccination clones reappeared, at approximately 97% for CD4 and roughly 91% for CD8.

One entry per CDR3 protein, called by TCRdb with MiXCR from the 5' RACE reads. The table lists approximately 300,000 distinct CDR3 sequences, about 6.6% of them singletons, with roughly a sixth in the top ten. Germline assignment: CDR1 SGHTA and CDR2 FQGNSA. The CDR3 consists of 16 residues. Trimming at V came to 6 bases and at J to 5 bases, leaving 12 bases not matched to a gene. This clonotype was recorded at least ten times. Its antigen is currently unknown. The sample consisted of PBMCs, taken roughly 47 days after the first yellow fever vaccination. This chain connects TRBV7-2 to TRBJ2-3, with 9 bases identical to TRBD2. This TCR was recovered from a young man who received the YFV17D yellow fever vaccine. CDR3 sequence reads: CASSSLLAGLVDTQYF. In nucleotides, the CDR3 is TGTGCCAGCAGTTCTCTGCTAGCGGGGTTGGTAGATACGCAGTATTTT.